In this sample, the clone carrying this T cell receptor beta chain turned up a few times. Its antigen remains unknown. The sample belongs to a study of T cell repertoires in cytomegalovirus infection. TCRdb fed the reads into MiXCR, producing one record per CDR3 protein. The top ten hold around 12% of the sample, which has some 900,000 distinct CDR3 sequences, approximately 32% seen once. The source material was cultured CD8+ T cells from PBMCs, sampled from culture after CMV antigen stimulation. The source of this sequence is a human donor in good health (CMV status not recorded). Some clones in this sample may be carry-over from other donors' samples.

CDR3 sequence (DNA): TGTGCCAGCAGCAGGGACAGGGCTTCCCTCGGGGAGACCCAGTACTTC. Its protein is CASSRDRASLGETQYF. The chain uses TRBV28 and TRBJ2-5; TRBD1 matches at 9 bases. After removal of 6 bases from V and 5 bases from J, the junction contained 13 bases not matched to a gene. The CDR3 extends over 16 amino acids. Germline loops: CDR1 MDHEN, CDR2 SYDVKM.